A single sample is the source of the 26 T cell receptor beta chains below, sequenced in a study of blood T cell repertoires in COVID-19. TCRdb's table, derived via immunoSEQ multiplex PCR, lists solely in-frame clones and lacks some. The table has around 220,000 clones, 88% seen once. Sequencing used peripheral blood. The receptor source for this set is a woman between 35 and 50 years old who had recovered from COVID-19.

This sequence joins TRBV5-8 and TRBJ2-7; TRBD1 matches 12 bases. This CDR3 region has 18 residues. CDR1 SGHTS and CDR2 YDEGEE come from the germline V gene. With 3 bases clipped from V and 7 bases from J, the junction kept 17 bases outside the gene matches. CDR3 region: CASSSGTGGSPNLLEQYF. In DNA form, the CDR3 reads TGTGCCAGCAGCTCCGGGACAGGGGGCTCACCAAACCTCTTGGAGCAGTACTTC.

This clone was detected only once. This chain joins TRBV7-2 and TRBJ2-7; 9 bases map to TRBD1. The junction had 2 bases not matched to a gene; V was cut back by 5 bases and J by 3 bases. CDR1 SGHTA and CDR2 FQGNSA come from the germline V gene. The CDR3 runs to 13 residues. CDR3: CASSRDRDYEQYF. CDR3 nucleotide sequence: TGTGCCAGCAGCCGGGACAGGGACTACGAGCAGTACTTC.

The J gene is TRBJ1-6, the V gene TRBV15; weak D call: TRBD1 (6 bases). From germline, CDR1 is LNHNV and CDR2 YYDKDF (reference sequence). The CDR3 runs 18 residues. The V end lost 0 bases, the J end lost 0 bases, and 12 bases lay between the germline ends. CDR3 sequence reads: CATSRDPRTVSYNSPLHF. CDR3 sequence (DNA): TGTGCCACCAGCAGAGATCCCCGGACAGTCTCCTATAATTCACCCCTCCACTTT.

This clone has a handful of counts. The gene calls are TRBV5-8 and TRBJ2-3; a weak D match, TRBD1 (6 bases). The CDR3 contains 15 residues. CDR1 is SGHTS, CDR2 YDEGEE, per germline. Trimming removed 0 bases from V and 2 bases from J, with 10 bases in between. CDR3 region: CASSLGWTVTDTQYF. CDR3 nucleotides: TGTGCCAGCAGCTTGGGGTGGACAGTCACAGATACGCAGTATTTT.

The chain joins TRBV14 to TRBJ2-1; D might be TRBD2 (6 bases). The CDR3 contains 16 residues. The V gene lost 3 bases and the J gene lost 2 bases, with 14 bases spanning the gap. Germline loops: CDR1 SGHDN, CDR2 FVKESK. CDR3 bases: TGTGCCAGCAGCCATTCCTCACTAGCTCCCTACAATGAGCAGTTCTTC. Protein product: CASSHSSLAPYNEQFF. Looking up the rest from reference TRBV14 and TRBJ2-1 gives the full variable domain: EAGVTQFPSHSVIEKGQTVTLRCDPISGHDNLYWYRRVMGKEIKFLLHFVKESKQDESGMPNNRFLAERTGGTYSTLKVQPAELEDSGVYFCASSHSSLAPYNEQFFGPGTRLTVL.

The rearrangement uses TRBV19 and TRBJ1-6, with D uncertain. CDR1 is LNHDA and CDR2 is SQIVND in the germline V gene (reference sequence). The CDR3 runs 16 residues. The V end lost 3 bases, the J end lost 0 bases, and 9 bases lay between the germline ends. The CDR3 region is CASSIRESSYNSPLHF. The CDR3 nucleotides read TGTGCCAGTAGTATCCGGGAGAGCTCCTATAATTCACCCCTCCACTTT.

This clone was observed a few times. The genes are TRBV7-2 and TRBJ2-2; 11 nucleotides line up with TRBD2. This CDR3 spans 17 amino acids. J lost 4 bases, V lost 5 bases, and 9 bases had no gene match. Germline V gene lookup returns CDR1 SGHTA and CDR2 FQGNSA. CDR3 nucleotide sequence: TGTGCCAGCAGCCCCCCGAGGCTAGCGGGGGGCACCGGGGAGCTGTTTTTT. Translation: CASSPPRLAGGTGELFF. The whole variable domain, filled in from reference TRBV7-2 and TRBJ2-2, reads GAGVSQSPSNKVTEKGKDVELRCDPISGHTALYWYRQSLGQGLEFLIYFQGNSAPDKSGLPSDRFSAERTGGSVSTLTIQRTQQEDSAVYLCASSPPRLAGGTGELFFGEGSRLTVL.

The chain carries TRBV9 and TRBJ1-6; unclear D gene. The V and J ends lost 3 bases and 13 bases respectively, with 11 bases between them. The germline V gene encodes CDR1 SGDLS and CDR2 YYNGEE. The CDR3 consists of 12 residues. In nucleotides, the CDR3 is TGTGCCAGCAGCGGTCTTCTCTCGCCCCTCCACTTT. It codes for CASSGLLSPLHF.

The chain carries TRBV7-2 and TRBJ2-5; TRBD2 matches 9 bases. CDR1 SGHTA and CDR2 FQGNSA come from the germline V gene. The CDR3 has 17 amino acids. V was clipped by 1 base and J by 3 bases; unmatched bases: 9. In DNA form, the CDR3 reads TGTGCCAGCAGCTTAGGGCTAGCGGGGCGCCTAAAAGAGACCCAGTACTTC. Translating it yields CASSLGLAGRLKETQYF.

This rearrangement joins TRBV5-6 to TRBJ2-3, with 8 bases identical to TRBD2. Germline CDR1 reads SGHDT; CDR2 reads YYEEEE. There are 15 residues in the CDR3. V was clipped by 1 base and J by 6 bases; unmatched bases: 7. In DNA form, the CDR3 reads TGTGCCAGCAGCTTGAGAGCGGGGGTCTCTGATACGCAGTATTTT. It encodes CASSLRAGVSDTQYF.

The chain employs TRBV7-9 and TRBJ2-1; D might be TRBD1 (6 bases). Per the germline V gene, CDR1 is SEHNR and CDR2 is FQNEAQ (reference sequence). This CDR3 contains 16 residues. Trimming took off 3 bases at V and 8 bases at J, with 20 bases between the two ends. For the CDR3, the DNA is TGTGCCAGCAGCTTTACCGGGACACCGGTAAAACATGAGCAGTTCTTC. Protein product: CASSFTGTPVKHEQFF.

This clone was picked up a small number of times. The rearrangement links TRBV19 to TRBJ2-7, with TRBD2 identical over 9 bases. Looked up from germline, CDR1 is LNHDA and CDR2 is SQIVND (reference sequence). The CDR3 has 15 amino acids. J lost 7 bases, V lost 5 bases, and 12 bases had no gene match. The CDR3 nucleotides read TGTGCCAGTAGTGGACGGACTAGCGTTTCGGGTGAGCAGTACTTC. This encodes CASSGRTSVSGEQYF. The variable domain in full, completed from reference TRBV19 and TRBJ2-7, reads DGGITQSPKYLFRKEGQNVTLSCEQNLNHDAMYWYRQDPGQGLRLIYYSQIVNDFQKGDIAEGYSVSREKKESFPLTVTSAQKNPTAFYLCASSGRTSVSGEQYFGPGTRLTVT.

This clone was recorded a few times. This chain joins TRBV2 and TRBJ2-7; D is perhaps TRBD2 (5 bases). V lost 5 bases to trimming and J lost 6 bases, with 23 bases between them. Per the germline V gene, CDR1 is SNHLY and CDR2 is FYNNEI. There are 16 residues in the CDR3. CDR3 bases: TGTGCCAGCAGTCCCGGTAGAGGGCTCTCTCGCGGCGAGCAGTACTTC. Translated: CASSPGRGLSRGEQYF.

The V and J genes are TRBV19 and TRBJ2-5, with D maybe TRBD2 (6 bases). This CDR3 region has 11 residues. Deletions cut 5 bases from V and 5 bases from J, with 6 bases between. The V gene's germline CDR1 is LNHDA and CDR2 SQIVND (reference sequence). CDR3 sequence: CASSGRETQYF. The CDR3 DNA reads TGTGCCAGTAGTGGGAGGGAGACCCAGTACTTC. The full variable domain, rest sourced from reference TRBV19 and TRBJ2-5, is DGGITQSPKYLFRKEGQNVTLSCEQNLNHDAMYWYRQDPGQGLRLIYYSQIVNDFQKGDIAEGYSVSREKKESFPLTVTSAQKNPTAFYLCASSGRETQYFGPGTRLLVL.

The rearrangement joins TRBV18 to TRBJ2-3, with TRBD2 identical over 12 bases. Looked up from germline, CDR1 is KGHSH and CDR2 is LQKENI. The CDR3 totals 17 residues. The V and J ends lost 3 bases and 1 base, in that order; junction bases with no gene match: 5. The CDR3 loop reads CASSPNRLAGGTDTQYF. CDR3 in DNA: TGTGCCAGCTCACCTAACCGACTAGCGGGAGGCACAGATACGCAGTATTTT.

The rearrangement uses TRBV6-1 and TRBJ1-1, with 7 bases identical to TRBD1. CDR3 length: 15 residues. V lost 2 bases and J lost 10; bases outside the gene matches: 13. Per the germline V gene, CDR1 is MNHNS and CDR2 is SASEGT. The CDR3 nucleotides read TGTGCCAGCAGTGAATTTGGACAGGCCGGGGGCGCAGCTTTCTTT. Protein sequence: CASSEFGQAGGAAFF.

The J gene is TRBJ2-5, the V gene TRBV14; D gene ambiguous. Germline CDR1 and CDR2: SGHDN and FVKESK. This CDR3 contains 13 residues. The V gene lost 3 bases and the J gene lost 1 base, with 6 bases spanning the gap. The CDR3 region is CASSHRFQETQYF. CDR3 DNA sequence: TGTGCCAGCAGCCACAGATTCCAAGAGACCCAGTACTTC.

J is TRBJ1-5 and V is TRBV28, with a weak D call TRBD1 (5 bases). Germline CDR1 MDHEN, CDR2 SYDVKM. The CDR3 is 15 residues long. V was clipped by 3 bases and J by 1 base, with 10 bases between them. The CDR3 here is CASSFLGGSNQPQHF. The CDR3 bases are TGTGCCAGCAGTTTTCTGGGGGGGAGCAATCAGCCCCAGCATTTT.

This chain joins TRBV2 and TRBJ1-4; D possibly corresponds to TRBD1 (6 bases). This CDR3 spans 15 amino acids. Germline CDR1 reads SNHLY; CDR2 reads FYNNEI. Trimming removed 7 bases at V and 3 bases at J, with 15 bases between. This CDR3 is CASIIKGGANEKLFF. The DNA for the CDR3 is TGTGCCAGCATTATCAAGGGGGGGGCTAATGAAAAACTGTTTTTT.

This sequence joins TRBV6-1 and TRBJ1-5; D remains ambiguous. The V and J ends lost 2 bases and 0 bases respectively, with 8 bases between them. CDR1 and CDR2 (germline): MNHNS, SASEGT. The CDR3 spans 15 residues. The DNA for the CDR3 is TGTGCCAGCAGTGAACTATGGTATAGCAATCAGCCCCAGCATTTT. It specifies CASSELWYSNQPQHF.

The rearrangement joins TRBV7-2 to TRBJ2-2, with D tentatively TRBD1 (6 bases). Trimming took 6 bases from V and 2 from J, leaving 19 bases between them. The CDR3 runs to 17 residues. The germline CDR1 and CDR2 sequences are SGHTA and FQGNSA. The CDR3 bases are TGTGCCAGCAGTCCCCAGGGGCTAGCCCTAAACACCGGGGAGCTGTTTTTT. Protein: CASSPQGLALNTGELFF.

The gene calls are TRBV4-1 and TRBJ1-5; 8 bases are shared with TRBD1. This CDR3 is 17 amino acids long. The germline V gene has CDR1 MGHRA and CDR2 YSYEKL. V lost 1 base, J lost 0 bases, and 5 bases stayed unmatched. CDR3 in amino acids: CASSQGWTGFSNQPQHF. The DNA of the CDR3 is TGCGCCAGCAGCCAAGGCTGGACAGGGTTTAGCAATCAGCCCCAGCATTTT.

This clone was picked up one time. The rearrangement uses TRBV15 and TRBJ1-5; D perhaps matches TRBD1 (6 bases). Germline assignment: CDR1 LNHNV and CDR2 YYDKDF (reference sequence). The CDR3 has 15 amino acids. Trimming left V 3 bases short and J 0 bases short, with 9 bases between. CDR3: CATSSSRGSNQPQHF. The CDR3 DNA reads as TGTGCCACCAGCAGTTCCAGGGGTAGCAATCAGCCCCAGCATTTT.

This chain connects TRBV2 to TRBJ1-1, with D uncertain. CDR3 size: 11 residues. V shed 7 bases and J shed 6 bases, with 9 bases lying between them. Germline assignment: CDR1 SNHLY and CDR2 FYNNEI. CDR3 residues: CASTTVAEAFF. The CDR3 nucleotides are TGTGCCAGCACCACAGTGGCTGAAGCTTTCTTT.

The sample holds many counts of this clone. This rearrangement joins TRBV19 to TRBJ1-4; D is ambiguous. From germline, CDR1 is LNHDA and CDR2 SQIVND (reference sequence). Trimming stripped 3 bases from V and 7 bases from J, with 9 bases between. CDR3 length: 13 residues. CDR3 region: CASSIGVSEKLFF. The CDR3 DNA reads TGTGCCAGTAGTATCGGAGTCAGTGAAAAACTGTTTTTT.

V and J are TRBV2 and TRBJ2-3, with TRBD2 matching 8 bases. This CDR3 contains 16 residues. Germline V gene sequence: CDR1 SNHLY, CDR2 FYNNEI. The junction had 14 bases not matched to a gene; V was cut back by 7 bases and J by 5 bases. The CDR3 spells CASINERTSLGDTQYF. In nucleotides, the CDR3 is TGTGCCAGCATCAATGAGAGGACTAGCTTGGGAGATACGCAGTATTTT.